This TCR beta chain derives from a study of technical replicates of blood from several donors. Libraries were prepared by immunoSEQ multiplex PCR; TCRdb keeps only in-frame clonotypes and omits some of them. This sample has about 70,000 clones, with nearly 98% found just once. The CDR3 totals 15 residues. V was pared by 0 bases and J by 6 bases, with 14 bases between. Germline lookup yields CDR1 SEHNR and CDR2 FQNEAQ (reference sequence). This TCR came from a human donor in good health. V gene TRBV7-9 combines with J gene TRBJ1-2; D possibly corresponds to TRBD1 (5 bases). Specimen: T cells isolated from PBMCs. CDR3: CASSLAPGVGDGYTF. CDR3 sequence (DNA): TGTGCCAGCAGCTTAGCGCCGGGGGTAGGGGATGGCTACACCTTC.